These T cell receptor beta chains were read from a single sample in a study of Graves' ophthalmopathy and Graves' hyperthyroidism. TCRdb redid the calling of the multiplex PCR reads with MiXCR, one entry per CDR3 protein. The sample lists under 350,000 distinct CDR3 sequences; roughly 16% were seen once. Sequencing was done on a sample of peripheral blood. These receptor sequences come from an adult man with Graves' ophthalmopathy. Both conserved end residues are part of each CDR3. The D gene is left open where the match is weak. Part of the rows lack a size; the others show once, few, many or a class for expanded clones.

d_call clone_size j_call v_call cdr3_nt cdr3_aa
NA many TRBJ1-1 TRBV6-2/TRBV6-3 TGTGCCAGCAGACGACACCACATGAACACTGAAGCTTTCTTT CASRRHHMNTEAFF
NA NA TRBJ2-7 TRBV5-4 TGTGCCAGCAGCTCTCAGGGTCTTACCTACGAGCAGTACTTC CASSSQGLTYEQYF
NA many TRBJ2-7 TRBV27 TGTGCCAGCAGTTTAAAGGGGGGTCCGAGCTCCTACGAGCAGTACTTC CASSLKGGPSSYEQYF
NA many TRBJ1-1 TRBV24-1 TGTGCCACCAGTGACCCGAGGGACACTGAAGCTTTCTTT CATSDPRDTEAFF
NA many TRBJ2-6 TRBV9 TGTGCCAGCAGCGTACAGGCTGGGGCCAACGTCCTGACTTTC CASSVQAGANVLTF
TRBD1 many TRBJ1-2 TRBV30 TGTGCCTGGACTCCCCGGCTACAGGGGGCCGGTGGCTACACCTTC CAWTPRLQGAGGYTF
NA many TRBJ2-3 TRBV5-1 TGCGCCAGCAGCTTGGGTTCCGGGAGCACAGATACGCAGTATTTT CASSLGSGSTDTQYF
NA few TRBJ1-5 TRBV11-2 TGTGCCAGCAGCTTAGACAGGGTTAGCAATCAGCCCCAGCATTTT CASSLDRVSNQPQHF
NA many TRBJ1-6 TRBV15 TGTGCCACCAGCCTCGCGAGCGGGCTAATGAATTCACCCCTCCACTTT CATSLASGLMNSPLHF
NA many TRBJ2-2 TRBV19 TGTGCCAGTAGTTACAGGACATCGAACACCGGGGAGCTGTTTTTT CASSYRTSNTGELFF
TRBD1 many TRBJ1-2 TRBV7-9 TGTGCCAGCACCCTAAATTCGCAGGGGGGCTATGGCTACACCTTC CASTLNSQGGYGYTF
NA many TRBJ1-1 TRBV28 TGTGCCAGCAGTTTAGACAGGTGGGACACTGAAGCTTTCTTT CASSLDRWDTEAFF
NA few TRBJ2-5 TRBV5-1 TGCGCCAGCAGCTTGGCCTCCAGCGAGCAAGAGACCCAGTACTTC CASSLASSEQETQYF
NA many TRBJ1-1 TRBV12-3/TRBV12-4 TGTGCCAGCAGTTTTCAAGGCGCTGAAGCTTTCTTT CASSFQGAEAFF
TRBD1 few TRBJ1-5 TRBV19 TGTGCCAGTAGTATAGACCGGACAGGGACGGGCAATCAGCCCCAGCATTTT CASSIDRTGTGNQPQHF
TRBD1 many TRBJ1-1 TRBV30 TGTGCCTGGATGGGGACAGAGAACACTGAAGCTTTCTTT CAWMGTENTEAFF
TRBD1 many TRBJ1-1 TRBV29-1 TGCAGCGTTGAAGTATCTGGACAGGGGAACACTGAAGCTTTCTTT CSVEVSGQGNTEAFF
TRBD2 many TRBJ2-7 TRBV6-5 TGTGCCAGCAGTTTCCTCCGGACTAGCCTCATCTACGAGCAGTACTTC CASSFLRTSLIYEQYF